This T cell receptor (beta chain) derives from a study of blood T cell repertoires in COVID-19. About the research overall: Donors in the United States, Italy and Spain gave samples during acute or convalescent COVID-19. Sources were T cells, B-cell-depleted T cells, or PBMCs; the material itself was cDNA or gDNA.

J lost 6 bases, V lost 8 bases, and 5 bases had no gene match. This CDR3 spans 14 amino acids. Germline-derived CDR1 and CDR2 are MNHEY and SVGAGI. In the authors' workflow: Amplifying reference gene primers gave estimates of nucleated cell counts. Using immunoSEQ multiplex PCR, the repertoire was profiled, and TCRdb retains in-frame clones only, with some absent. D and trimming were read from the DNA, whereas the V and J calls and clone size are those reported in that table. The table lists 140,000 to 150,000 clones, about nine tenths of them singletons, with around 0.91% in the top ten. The specimen sequenced was peripheral blood. The clonotype comes from a woman in her fifties or sixties with acute or convalescent COVID-19. V usage is TRBV6-5 and J usage is TRBJ2-1; 12 bases are a match to TRBD2. The CDR3 region is CASRLGLAGNEQFF. CDR3 nucleotide sequence: TGTGCCAGCCGACTGGGACTAGCGGGCAATGAGCAGTTCTTC.